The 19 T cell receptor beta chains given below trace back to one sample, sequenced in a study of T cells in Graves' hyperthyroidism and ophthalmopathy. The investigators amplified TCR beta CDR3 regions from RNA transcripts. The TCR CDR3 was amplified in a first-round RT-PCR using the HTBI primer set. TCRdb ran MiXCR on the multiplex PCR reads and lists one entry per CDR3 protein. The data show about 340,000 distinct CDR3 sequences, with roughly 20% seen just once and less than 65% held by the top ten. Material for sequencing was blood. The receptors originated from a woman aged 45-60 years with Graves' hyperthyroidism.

The chain's CDR3 is CASSGDRGTGELFF. The CDR3 coding sequence is TGTGCCAGCAGTGGTGACAGGGGGACCGGGGAGCTGTTTTTT. The rearrangement joins TRBV6-4 to TRBJ2-2; TRBD1 matches 9 bases. The CDR3 length is 14 residues. Germline loops: CDR1 MRHNA, CDR2 SNTAGT. V was pared by 4 bases and J by 5 bases, with 2 bases of the junction left unmatched.

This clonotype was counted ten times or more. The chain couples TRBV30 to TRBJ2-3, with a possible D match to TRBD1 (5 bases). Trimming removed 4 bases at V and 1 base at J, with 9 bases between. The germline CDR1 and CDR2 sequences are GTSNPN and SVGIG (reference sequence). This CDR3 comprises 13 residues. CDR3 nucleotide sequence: TGTGCCTGGACCGACAGTCGCACAGATACGCAGTATTTT. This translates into CAWTDSRTDTQYF.

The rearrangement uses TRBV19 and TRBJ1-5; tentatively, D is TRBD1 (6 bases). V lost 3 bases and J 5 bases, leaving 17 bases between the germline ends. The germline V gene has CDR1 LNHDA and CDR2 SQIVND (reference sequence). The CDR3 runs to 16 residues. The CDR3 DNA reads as TGTGCCAGTAGTATGGGTCACAGGGAGGCTGATCAGCCCCAGCATTTT. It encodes CASSMGHREADQPQHF. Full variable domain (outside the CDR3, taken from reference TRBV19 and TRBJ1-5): DGGITQSPKYLFRKEGQNVTLSCEQNLNHDAMYWYRQDPGQGLRLIYYSQIVNDFQKGDIAEGYSVSREKKESFPLTVTSAQKNPTAFYLCASSMGHREADQPQHFGDGTRLSIL.

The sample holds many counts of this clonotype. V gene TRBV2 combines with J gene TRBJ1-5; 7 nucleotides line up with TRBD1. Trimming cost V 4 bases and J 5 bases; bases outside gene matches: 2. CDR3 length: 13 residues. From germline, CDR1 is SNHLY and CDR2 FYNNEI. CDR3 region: CASSARGDQPQHF. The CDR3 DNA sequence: TGTGCCAGCAGTGCCAGGGGGGATCAGCCCCAGCATTTT.

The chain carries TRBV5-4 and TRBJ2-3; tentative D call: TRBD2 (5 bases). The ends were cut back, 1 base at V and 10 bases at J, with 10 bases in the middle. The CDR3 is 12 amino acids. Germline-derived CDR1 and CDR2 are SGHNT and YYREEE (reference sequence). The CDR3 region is CASSLNPGSQYF. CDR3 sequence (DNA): TGTGCCAGCAGCTTGAATCCGGGATCGCAGTATTTT.

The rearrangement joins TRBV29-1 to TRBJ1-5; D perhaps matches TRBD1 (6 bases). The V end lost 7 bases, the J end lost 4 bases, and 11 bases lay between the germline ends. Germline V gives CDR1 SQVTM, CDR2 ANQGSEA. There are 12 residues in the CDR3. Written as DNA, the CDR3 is TGCAGCGCACAGGGAACAAATCAGCCCCAGCATTTT. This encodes CSAQGTNQPQHF.

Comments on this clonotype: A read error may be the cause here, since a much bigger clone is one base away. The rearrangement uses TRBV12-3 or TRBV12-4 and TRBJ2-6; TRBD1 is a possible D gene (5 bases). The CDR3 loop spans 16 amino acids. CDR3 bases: TGTGCCAGCAGTCCCCCCAGTATCTCTGGGGCCAACGCCCTGACTTTC. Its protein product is CASSPPSISGANALTF.

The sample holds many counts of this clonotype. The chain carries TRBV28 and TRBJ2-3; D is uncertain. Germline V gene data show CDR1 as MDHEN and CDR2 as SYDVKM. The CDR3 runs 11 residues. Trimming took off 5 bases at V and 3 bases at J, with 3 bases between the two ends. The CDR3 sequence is CASSETDTQYF. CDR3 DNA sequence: TGTGCCAGCAGTGAAACAGATACGCAGTATTTT.

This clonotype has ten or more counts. Here the CDR3 reads CASSYRGGGGTEAFF. The CDR3 DNA reads TGTGCCAGCAGTTACAGGGGCGGAGGGGGTACTGAAGCTTTCTTT. The J gene is TRBJ1-1, the V gene TRBV28, with 7 bases lining up with TRBD1. The CDR3 runs 15 residues. Germline-derived CDR1 and CDR2 are MDHEN and SYDVKM. V lost 4 bases to trimming and J lost 5 bases; unmatched junction nucleotides: 10.

CDR3 nucleotide sequence: TGTGCCAGCACCCGACGGCTCGTGGGAGCTAATGAAAAACTGTTTTTT. This encodes CASTRRLVGANEKLFF. This chain uses TRBV27 with TRBJ1-4; no firm D call. Germline V gives CDR1 MNHEY, CDR2 SMNVEV (reference sequence). The CDR3 covers 16 residues. V lost 7 bases and J 3 bases, leaving 18 bases between the germline ends.

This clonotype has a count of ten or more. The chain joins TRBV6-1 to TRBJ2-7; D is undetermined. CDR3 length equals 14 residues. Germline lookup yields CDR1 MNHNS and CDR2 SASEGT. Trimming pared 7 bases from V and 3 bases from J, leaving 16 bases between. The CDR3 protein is CASIHSVGDYEQYF. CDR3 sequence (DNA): TGTGCCAGCATACACTCGGTCGGAGACTACGAGCAGTACTTC.

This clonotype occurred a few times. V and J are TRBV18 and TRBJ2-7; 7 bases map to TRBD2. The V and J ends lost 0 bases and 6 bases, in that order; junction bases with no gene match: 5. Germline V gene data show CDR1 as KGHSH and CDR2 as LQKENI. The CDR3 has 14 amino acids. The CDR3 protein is CASSPPGREGEQYF. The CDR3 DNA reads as TGTGCCAGCTCACCACCGGGGAGGGAAGGCGAGCAGTACTTC.

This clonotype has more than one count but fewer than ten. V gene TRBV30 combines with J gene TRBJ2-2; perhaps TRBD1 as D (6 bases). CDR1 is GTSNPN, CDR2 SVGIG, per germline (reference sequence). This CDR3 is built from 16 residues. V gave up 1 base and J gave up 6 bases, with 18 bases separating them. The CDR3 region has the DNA TGTGCCTGGAGTGGATGGGGGCGCGGGTTCGCCGGGGAGCTGTTTTTT. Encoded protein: CAWSGWGRGFAGELFF.

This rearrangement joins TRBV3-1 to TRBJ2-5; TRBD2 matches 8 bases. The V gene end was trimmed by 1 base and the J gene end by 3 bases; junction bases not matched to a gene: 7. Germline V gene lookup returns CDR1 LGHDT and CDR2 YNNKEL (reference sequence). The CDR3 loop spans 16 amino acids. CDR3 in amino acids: CASSQGDGLAKETQYF. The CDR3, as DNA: TGTGCCAGCAGCCAAGGCGACGGACTAGCTAAAGAGACCCAGTACTTC.

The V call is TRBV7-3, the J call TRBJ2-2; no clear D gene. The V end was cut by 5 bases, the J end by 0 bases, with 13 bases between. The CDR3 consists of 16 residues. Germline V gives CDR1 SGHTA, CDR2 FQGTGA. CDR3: CASSPSGASNTGELFF. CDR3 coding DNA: TGTGCCAGCAGCCCCTCCGGAGCTTCGAACACCGGGGAGCTGTTTTTT.

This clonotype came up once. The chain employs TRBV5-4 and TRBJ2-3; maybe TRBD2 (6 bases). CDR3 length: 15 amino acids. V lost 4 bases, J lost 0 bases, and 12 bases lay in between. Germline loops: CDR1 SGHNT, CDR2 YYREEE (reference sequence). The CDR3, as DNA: TGTGCCAGCAGCCACCTAGCGTCTAGCACAGATACGCAGTATTTT. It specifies CASSHLASSTDTQYF.

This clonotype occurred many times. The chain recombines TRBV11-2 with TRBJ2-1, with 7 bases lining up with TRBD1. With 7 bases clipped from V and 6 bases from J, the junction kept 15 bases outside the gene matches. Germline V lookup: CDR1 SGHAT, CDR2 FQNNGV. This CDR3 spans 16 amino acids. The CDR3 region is CASILTPGQSANEQFF. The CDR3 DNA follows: TGTGCCAGCATCCTCACCCCGGGACAGAGTGCCAATGAGCAGTTCTTC.

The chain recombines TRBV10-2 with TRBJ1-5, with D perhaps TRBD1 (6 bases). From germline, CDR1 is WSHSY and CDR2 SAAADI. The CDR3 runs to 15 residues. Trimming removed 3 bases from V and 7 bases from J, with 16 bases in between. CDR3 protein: CASSDPDGGGQPQHF. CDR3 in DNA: TGCGCCAGCAGTGACCCAGACGGGGGCGGGCAGCCCCAGCATTTT.

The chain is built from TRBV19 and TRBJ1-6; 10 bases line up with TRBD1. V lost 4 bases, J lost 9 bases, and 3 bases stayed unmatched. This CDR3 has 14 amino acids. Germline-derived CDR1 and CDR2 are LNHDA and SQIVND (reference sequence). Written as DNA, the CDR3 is TGTGCCAGTAGTAGGACAGGGGGTTTTTCACCCCTCCACTTT. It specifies CASSRTGGFSPLHF.